These 19 T cell receptor beta chains originate from one sample sequenced in a study of neurological immune-mediated disorders. TCRdb reanalysed the 5' RACE reads using MiXCR and keeps one entry per CDR3 protein. The sample consists of under 90,000 distinct CDR3 sequences, about a tenth of them appearing once. What was sequenced was PBMCs. The receptor source for this set is a middle-aged man in good health.

In its sample, this clonotype was seen many times. The chain has TRBV5-1 and TRBJ2-2, with D maybe TRBD1 (6 bases). Trimming took off 4 bases at V and 3 bases at J, with 10 bases between the two ends. The CDR3 spans 14 residues. Looked up from germline, CDR1 is SGHRS and CDR2 is YFSETQ. The DNA of the CDR3 is TGCGCCAGCAGCCCCGGACAGTACACCGGGGAGCTGTTTTTT. Translation: CASSPGQYTGELFF.

This clonotype was picked up many times. This chain connects TRBV6-2 or TRBV6-3 to TRBJ1-4; D perhaps matches TRBD1 (5 bases). Trimming left V 0 bases short and J 7 bases short, with 12 bases between. The length of the CDR3 is 15 residues. Germline CDR1 MNHEY, CDR2 SVGEGT. CDR3 residues: CASSYSAGDGEKLFF. The CDR3 bases are TGTGCCAGCAGTTACTCAGCGGGGGACGGTGAAAAACTGTTTTTT.

A note on this clonotype: At one end the junction does not follow the germline gene, possibly because of a read error. This rearrangement joins TRBV28 to TRBJ2-1; TRBD2 aligns across 12 bases. This CDR3 has 16 residues. Germline V CDR1 and CDR2: MDHEN, SYDVKM. The CDR3 region is CVSSTWTSGIVNEQFF. The CDR3 coding sequence is TGTGTCAGCAGTACCTGGACTAGCGGGATTGTCAATGAGCAGTTCTTC.

At least ten counts were recorded for this clonotype. The rearrangement joins TRBV28 to TRBJ1-1; no clear D. V lost 1 base and J 8 bases, leaving 11 bases between the germline ends. CDR3 length equals 13 residues. Germline-derived CDR1 and CDR2 are MDHEN and SYDVKM. The CDR3 loop is CASSLYAGKEAFF. CDR3 sequence (DNA): TGTGCCAGCAGTTTATACGCGGGGAAGGAAGCTTTCTTT.

There are many counts of this clonotype. This chain joins TRBV11-3 and TRBJ2-7, with D possibly matching TRBD2 (6 bases). Trimming removed 3 bases at V and 0 bases at J, with 12 bases between. The CDR3 consists of 15 residues. The germline V gene has CDR1 SGHNT and CDR2 YENEEA. The CDR3 loop reads CASSLRAGSSYEQYF. In DNA, the CDR3 is TGTGCCAGCAGCTTGCGAGCGGGCAGCTCCTACGAGCAGTACTTC.

This clonotype was found many times. V gene TRBV28 combines with J gene TRBJ2-5, with D possibly being TRBD2 (5 bases). The CDR3 consists of 17 residues. Between the trimmed V and J ends, which lost 2 bases and 9 bases, there was a span of 25 bases. Germline CDR1 and CDR2: MDHEN and SYDVKM. The CDR3 coding sequence is TGTGCCAGCAGTTTAAATCGAGCCGGGATACGATATTCGCCCCAGTACTTC. Translated: CASSLNRAGIRYSPQYF.

This clonotype was seen repeatedly, ten times or more. The J gene is TRBJ2-3, the V gene TRBV10-3; 7 bases are shared with TRBD2. The V and J ends lost 3 bases and 1 base, in that order; junction bases with no gene match: 10. The CDR3 loop spans 17 amino acids. Germline V CDR1 and CDR2: ENHRY, SYGVKD. DNA of the CDR3: TGTGCCATCAGTGATCACTTATCGGGGGGTGGCACAGATACGCAGTATTTT. Translated: CAISDHLSGGGTDTQYF.

This clonotype was seen a handful of times. This chain connects TRBV27 to TRBJ2-4; TRBD1 matches 11 bases. This CDR3 contains 16 residues. Germline CDR1 is MNHEY and CDR2 is SMNVEV (reference sequence). V was clipped by 3 bases and J by 3 bases; unmatched bases: 4. CDR3 nucleotide sequence: TGTGCCAGCAGTTTGGACAGGGGGCTCGTCAAAAACATTCAGTACTTC. This translates into CASSLDRGLVKNIQYF.

This clonotype turned up a few times. V is TRBV7-9 and J is TRBJ2-5, with TRBD1 as a possible D gene (5 bases). The V end lost 5 bases, the J end lost 0 bases, and 10 bases lay between the germline ends. CDR1 is SEHNR and CDR2 is FQNEAQ in the germline V gene (reference sequence). This CDR3 is built from 14 residues. The CDR3 loop is CASSEQAYQETQYF. The CDR3 DNA reads as TGTGCCAGCAGCGAACAGGCGTACCAAGAGACCCAGTACTTC. The full variable domain, its missing parts supplied by reference TRBV7-9 and TRBJ2-5, is DTGVSQNPRHKITKRGQNVTFRCDPISEHNRLYWYRQTLGQGPEFLTYFQNEAQLEKSRLLSDRFSAERPKGSFSTLEIQRTEQGDSAMYLCASSEQAYQETQYFGPGTRLLVL.

At least ten counts were recorded for this clonotype. The gene calls are TRBV5-6 and TRBJ2-7; D could derive from TRBD1 or TRBD2 (6 bases each). The CDR3 runs to 13 residues. V was shortened by 4 bases and J by 3 bases, with 11 bases between the two germline ends. CDR1 is SGHDT, CDR2 YYEEEE, per germline. CDR3 sequence (DNA): TGTGCCAGCAGCGGGGGGCAGAGCTACGAGCAGTACTTC. Translation gives CASSGGQSYEQYF.

This clonotype was seen many times. The chain has TRBV28 and TRBJ2-7; D not resolved. The CDR3 loop spans 14 amino acids. Between the trimmed V and J ends, which lost 5 bases and 0 bases, there was a span of 11 bases. Germline V lookup: CDR1 MDHEN, CDR2 SYDVKM. In DNA form, the CDR3 reads TGTGCCAGCAGTGACTCCGCCCTCTCCTACGAGCAGTACTTC. It encodes CASSDSALSYEQYF.

In its sample, this clonotype was seen many times. The V call is TRBV5-6, the J call TRBJ1-1, with D possibly matching TRBD1 (5 bases). Trimming removed 1 base at V and 8 bases at J, with 21 bases between. Germline V CDR1 and CDR2: SGHDT, YYEEEE. The CDR3 contains 16 residues. The CDR3 sequence is CASSLFGEWGLPEAFF. The CDR3 DNA is TGTGCCAGCAGCTTGTTTGGGGAGTGGGGCCTCCCAGAAGCTTTCTTT.

This clonotype ranks as medium-sized. The rearrangement links TRBV12-3 or TRBV12-4 to TRBJ1-1, with a tentative D call TRBD1 (5 bases). CDR3 length: 15 amino acids. V gave up 3 bases and J gave up 3 bases, with 14 bases separating them. The CDR3 is CASSFTRGGDTEAFF. CDR3 DNA: TGTGCCAGCAGTTTCACAAGGGGTGGGGACACTGAAGCTTTCTTT.

This sequence joins TRBV5-6 and TRBJ2-1, with D possibly being TRBD1 or TRBD2 (5 bases each). The CDR3 is 19 amino acids. Trimming shortened V by 4 bases and J by 7 bases, and 30 bases separated the two germline ends. Germline CDR1 and CDR2: SGHDT and YYEEEE. CDR3 nucleotides: TGTGCCAGCAGCCCCAGGGCCCCCAGAGGGCCAATCGGGGTAAATGAGCAGTTCTTC. Translated: CASSPRAPRGPIGVNEQFF.

This clonotype showed up many times. This chain uses TRBV7-9 with TRBJ2-1; D is uncertain. Germline values: CDR1 SEHNR, CDR2 FQNEAQ (reference sequence). V dropped 4 bases and J dropped 0 bases, with 13 bases sitting between them. This CDR3 spans 16 amino acids. As DNA, the CDR3 is TGTGCCAGCAGCTCGATTAGGCACATCTCCTACAATGAGCAGTTCTTC. The encoded protein is CASSSIRHISYNEQFF.

This clonotype was seen many times. V usage is TRBV3-1 and J usage is TRBJ2-7; perhaps TRBD2 as D (6 bases). V was clipped by 4 bases and J by 3 bases, with 10 bases between them. The length of the CDR3 is 13 residues. Germline CDR1 LGHDT, CDR2 YNNKEL (reference sequence). CDR3 coding DNA: TGTGCCAGCAGCCGGGGACTCCTCTACGAGCAGTACTTC. Translated, it gives CASSRGLLYEQYF.

This clonotype was seen ten or more times. The chain couples TRBV24-1 to TRBJ1-1; D possibly corresponds to TRBD1 (5 bases). The CDR3 contains 14 residues. Germline V gives CDR1 KGHDR, CDR2 SFDVKD. The V and J ends lost 9 bases and 5 bases respectively, with 18 bases between them. CDR3 sequence (DNA): TGTGCCACCCAAAATTCGCAGGGTGGGACTGAAGCTTTCTTT. It specifies CATQNSQGGTEAFF.

In its sample, this clonotype was seen many times. This rearrangement joins TRBV5-1 to TRBJ2-5; weak D call: TRBD1 (6 bases). The CDR3 spans 14 residues. V was pared by 4 bases and J by 4 bases, with 14 bases between. Germline CDR1 is SGHRS and CDR2 is YFSETQ. The CDR3 protein is CASSQLGAGETQYF. The CDR3 nucleotides are TGCGCCAGCAGCCAATTGGGGGCAGGAGAGACCCAGTACTTC.

In this sample, this clonotype turned up many times. The DNA for the CDR3 is TGTGCCAGCTCACCACCTGGGTCAAACCTTCCTTACGAGCAGTACTTC. This codes for CASSPPGSNLPYEQYF. The rearrangement joins TRBV18 to TRBJ2-7; D not resolved. V was trimmed by 0 bases and J by 4 bases, leaving 16 bases between them. Germline CDR1 KGHSH, CDR2 LQKENI. The CDR3 consists of 16 residues.